This note documents a single TCR beta chain sequence. Its antigen has not been determined. Nothing much larger sits one base from this clone, and base qualities are not available. This sample was included in a study of blood T cell repertoires in COVID-19 (TCRdb year 2020). Broadly, across the study: Samples from collaborators originated in the United States, Italy and Spain and spanned both the acute and convalescent phases of COVID-19. The prospective study material was composed of cDNA or gDNA derived from T cells, B-cell-depleted T cells, or PBMCs. Deeply sampled blood TCRbeta repertoires from subjects exposed to, actively infected with, or recovered from COVID-19 were included in the dataset. A freely available public database, intended as a resource for researchers studying the immune response to SARS-CoV-2, is where the repertoires were released. The samples were drawn from two sources: the first 160 participants of the ongoing ImmuneRACE study, and 1,000 to 1,500 subjects contributed by 6 global collaborators. Nearly every sample came with metadata listing a de-identified subject ID, COVID-19 status, age in years and sex. Where HLA class I and class II types were available, the types were taken from metadata supplied by the sample provider, not from assay-based typing.

Inclusive of the bounding cysteine and phenylalanine, the CDR3 is 14 residues long. The DNA shown is the 42-base CDR3, in frame from base 1. Trimmed from V: 2 bases; trimmed from J: 8 bases; junction bases lacking a gene match: 6. Looking up the germline V gene yields CDR1 SGHRS and CDR2 YFSETQ. The paper as a whole reports these results and caveats: The amount of clinical and demographic metadata varied by source and participant and was provided uncurated.

TCRbeta CDR3 regions were amplified from genomic DNA using the immunoSEQ Assay, a bias-controlled multiplex PCR. The authors processed their data as follows. Within the assay, amplification of reference gene primers was used to estimate how many nucleated cells each sample contained. To quantify the absolute abundance of each unique TCRbeta CDR3 rearrangement, sequence reads were collapsed and filtered. For each sample, productive Simpson clonality was calculated by taking the square root of Simpson's diversity index across productive rearrangements. Not all clones reach the TCRdb copy of this immuneACCESS table, which keeps in-frame sequences only. Checked studies attribute under half of the gap to unresolved V genes and leave the rest unexplained. V, J and clone size derive from that table, while D and trimming were established from the DNA sequence. Within this sample are fewer than 120,000 clones, with around nine tenths of them counted one time only. The ten largest clones add up to about 3.5% of the sample.

Collaborating institutions collected whole blood in K2EDTA tubes following their own protocols. For TCRbeta analysis, collaborator samples were shipped as frozen whole blood, as isolated PBMCs, or as DNA extracted from either sample type. The TCR comes from a woman between 45 and 60 years old with acute or convalescent COVID-19. Specimen: peripheral blood. The rearrangement joined TRBV5-1 to TRBJ1-4; 7 bases in the junction line up with TRBD1. The CDR3 protein: CASSFSRGDEKLFF. The DNA sequence is as follows: TGCGCCAGCAGCTTTAGCAGGGGGGACGAAAAACTGTTTTTT.